A selection of T cell receptor beta chains follows, all from one sample in a study of T cells expressing NK-cell markers. TCRdb re-called the 5' RACE reads; every CDR3 protein appears as one record, without DNA. The sample features about 260,000 distinct CDR3 sequences, with approximately 0.41% in its top ten. Sequencing was done on a sample of blood T cells: a sorted CD56 or NKG2C T cell subset, CD4+ or CD8+ T cells, or bulk PBMC T cells (not recorded which). The receptors were sampled from a man aged 18 to 30 in good health. Each CDR3 is given with its conserved first and last residue.

V gene	J gene	CDR3 protein
TRBV7-9	TRBJ2-3	CASSPRGLAGGHDTQYF
TRBV11-3	TRBJ2-1	CASSSGRDNEQFF
TRBV20-1	TRBJ2-3	CSATPGPRGGDTQYF
TRBV12-3/TRBV12-4	TRBJ1-2	CASSFFRGSYGYTF
TRBV20-1	TRBJ2-4	CSVCCGTGGNIQYF
TRBV7-2	TRBJ1-1	CASSPRGVLNTEAFF
TRBV30	TRBJ2-2	CAWSPTLEGELFF
TRBV7-9	TRBJ2-1	CASRTLSGRGHNEQFF
TRBV6-5	TRBJ2-1	CASSYFVWGEQFF
TRBV29-1	TRBJ1-1	CSVITGGLNTEAFF
TRBV6-1	TRBJ2-7	CASRPYRGPTSEQYF
TRBV20-1	TRBJ2-3	CSSGQGRLSTDTQYF
TRBV4-2	TRBJ2-1	CASSHLAGTSSDNEQFF
TRBV19	TRBJ2-6	CATTGTGFLGTGANVLTF
TRBV28	TRBJ1-3	CASSPGQGYTIYF
TRBV7-2	TRBJ1-1	CASSLERENTEAFF
TRBV19	TRBJ1-1	CASSSRWDTLNTEAFF
TRBV12-3/TRBV12-4	TRBJ2-2	CASSPGTWNTGELFF
TRBV11-3	TRBJ2-7	CASSPGQGESEQYF
TRBV5-4	TRBJ2-7	CASSSGGGRAYEQYF
TRBV20-1	TRBJ2-7	CSARDQPLGGEQYF
TRBV18	TRBJ2-1	CASSLSNNEQFF
TRBV5-1	TRBJ2-2	CASTENTGELFF
TRBV12-3/TRBV12-4	TRBJ2-2	CASSTGQGLTGELFF
TRBV20-1	TRBJ2-1	CSARKTSGVLNEQFF